This is a list of T cell receptor beta chains from one sample in a study of OX40 agonist ivuxolimab in advanced cancers. The data were produced by immunoSEQ multiplex PCR, yet TCRdb's version contains in-frame clones alone and is incomplete. The table includes over 50,000 clones, about 82% detected once. Material: CD4+ or CD8+ T cells sorted from blood, obtained in a trial of the OX40 agonist ivuxolimab. All receptors derive from an adult with an advanced solid tumor such as melanoma, head and neck, liver or kidney cancer. Each CDR3 is given with its conserved first and last residue. D genes are given only for firm matches. The listing skips clone size in some rows; elsewhere it reads once, few, many or a size class.

abundance	d_gene	j_gene	v_gene	CDR3aa	CDR3nt
-	-	TRBJ2-3	TRBV7-2	CASSLVLGGPTDTQYF	TGTGCCAGCAGCTTAGTTTTAGGGGGGCCCACAGATACGCAGTATTTT
once	TRBD1	TRBJ2-3	TRBV5-1	CASGQGGAHTQYF	TGCGCCAGCGGACAGGGGGGGGCGCATACGCAGTATTTT
-	-	TRBJ1-3	TRBV29-1	CSVDSGSGNTIYF	TGCAGCGTTGATTCAGGATCTGGAAACACCATATATTTT
-	-	TRBJ1-1	TRBV4-1	CASSQDPGFRNTEAFF	TGCGCCAGCAGCCAAGATCCAGGCTTCCGGAACACTGAAGCTTTCTTT
-	TRBD2	TRBJ2-3	TRBV9	CASSAGTSMWDTQYF	TGTGCCAGCAGCGCCGGGACTAGCATGTGGGATACGCAGTATTTT
-	-	TRBJ2-1	TRBV7-3	CASSPASYNEQFF	TGTGCCAGCAGCCCAGCCTCCTACAATGAGCAGTTCTTC
-	-	TRBJ1-1	TRBV18	CASSPPGAGDTEAFF	TGTGCCAGCTCACCACCCGGGGCAGGGGACACTGAAGCTTTCTTT
-	TRBD2	TRBJ2-3	TRBV9	CASSGTSGGADTQYF	TGTGCCAGCAGCGGGACTAGCGGGGGGGCAGATACGCAGTATTTT
-	TRBD1	TRBJ1-5	TRBV6-6	CASSYDRGSNQPQHF	TGTGCCAGCAGTTACGACAGGGGGTCCAATCAGCCCCAGCATTTT
-	-	TRBJ2-7	TRBV2	CASSEAGIGYEQYF	TGTGCCAGCAGCGAAGCAGGGATAGGGTACGAGCAGTACTTC
few	-	TRBJ1-5	TRBV4-1	CASSLPGLNQPQHF	TGCGCCAGCAGCCTTCCAGGTCTCAATCAGCCCCAGCATTTT
-	-	TRBJ1-6	TRBV19	CASSIWSGNSPLHF	TGTGCCAGTAGTATATGGTCCGGGAATTCACCCCTCCACTTT
-	-	TRBJ1-4	TRBV12-2	CASRPGVPDEKLFF	TGTGCAAGTCGCCCAGGGGTTCCGGATGAAAAACTGTTTTTT
-	TRBD1	TRBJ2-1	TRBV7-9	CVSGTGTGGNEQFF	TGTGTCAGTGGAACTGGGACAGGGGGCAATGAGCAGTTCTTC
-	-	TRBJ2-6	TRBV7-8	CASSGPGGLGGANVLTF	TGTGCCAGCTCTGGGCCAGGCGGATTAGGGGGGGCCAACGTCCTGACTTTC